This entry concerns a single T cell receptor beta chain. Its specificity is not known. This may come from a read error, since a much larger clone is one base off. The source of the sample is a study of breast tumors, draining lymph nodes, adjacent tissues. Study-level points and caveats: Tumors had less TCR diversity than lymph nodes, more than nontumor tissue. Luminal-like breast cancer showed significantly greater tumor-nontumor repertoire similarity than basal-like breast cancer did. Most tumor T cells seemingly derive from lymph node, then expand in tumor.

The CDR3 sequence is 13 residues long. Breast cancer patients provided tissue from their axillary draining lymph nodes. TCRdb reanalysed the multiplex PCR reads using MiXCR and keeps one entry per CDR3 protein. The repertoire holds fewer than 200,000 distinct CDR3 sequences, with around a third as singletons. Sequenced sample: axillary lymph node tissue. The receptor's source is a female donor with breast cancer. Some clones in this sample may be carry-over from other donors' samples. The chain links TRBV12-3 or TRBV12-4 to TRBJ2-7; unclear D gene. Matching the DNA end better, TRBJ2-1 makes the J call doubtful. The CDR3 bases are TGTGCCAGCAGTTCAATTCCTATTGGCGAGCAGTTCTTC. This translates into CASSSIPIGEQFF.